A selection of T cell receptor beta chains follows, all from one sample in a study of blood T cell repertoires in COVID-19. Profiling relied on immunoSEQ multiplex PCR, and the TCRdb table lists in-frame clones only, not all of them. The sample has roughly 200,000 clones; around 86% are singletons. Source material: PBMCs or T cells enriched from blood (not recorded which). The receptors were sampled from a man in his forties with acute COVID-19. Each CDR3 is given with its conserved first and last residue. Each record gives: D gene, V gene, clone size, CDR3 length, J gene, CDR3 DNA, CDR3 protein. A D gene is named only where the DNA matches it firmly. Rows give clone size only sometimes, using once, few, many, or a class for an expanded clone.

-	TRBV9	once	14	TRBJ2-1	TGTGCCAGCAGCCCATGGACAGTCCCCAATGAGCAGTTCTTC	CASSPWTVPNEQFF
TRBD1	TRBV5-4	many	14	TRBJ1-1	TGTGCCAGCAGGGTACAGGGGGGGGCACCTGAAGCTTTCTTT	CASRVQGGAPEAFF
-	TRBV15	few	16	TRBJ1-2	TGTGCCACCAGCAGAGGAGGCTGGGGGCTCGGCTATGGCTACACCTTC	CATSRGGWGLGYGYTF
-	TRBV28	-	12	TRBJ1-1	TGTGCCAGCAGTTTAGGAGGAGGTGAAGCTTTCTTT	CASSLGGGEAFF
-	TRBV7-2	-	12	TRBJ2-7	TGTGCCAGCAGCCTCAGTTCCTACGAGCAGTACTTC	CASSLSSYEQYF
TRBD1	TRBV7-8	-	15	TRBJ1-5	TGTGCCAGCAGCTTAAATTTGGCAGGGGGACAGCCCCAGCATTTT	CASSLNLAGGQPQHF
-	TRBV27	-	11	TRBJ2-2	TGTGCCAGCAGGGTAGCCGGGGAGCTGTTTTTT	CASRVAGELFF
-	TRBV19	-	15	TRBJ2-6	TGTGCCAGTACCATGGGGGCCTCTGGGGCCAACGTCCTGACTTTC	CASTMGASGANVLTF
TRBD1	TRBV18	-	16	TRBJ1-6	TGTGCCAGCTCAGCGGAGACAGGGGGCGGAGGTTCACCCCTCCACTTT	CASSAETGGGGSPLHF
-	TRBV18	-	15	TRBJ2-2	TGTGCCAGCTCACCAGACATAGCGAACACCGGGGAGCTGTTTTTT	CASSPDIANTGELFF
-	TRBV15	-	12	TRBJ1-5	TGTGCCACCAGCCCCCCTTCGGGGCCCCAGCATTTT	CATSPPSGPQHF
-	TRBV27	-	14	TRBJ2-7	TGTGCCAGCAGTCTCCTGGGCCCGGTCTACGAGCAGTACTTC	CASSLLGPVYEQYF
TRBD2	TRBV28	few	13	TRBJ2-1	TGTGCCAGCAGGGAAATAGCGGGAATGGAGCAGTTCTTC	CASREIAGMEQFF
-	TRBV30	-	8	TRBJ2-7	TGTGCCTGGAGTACACCTGACTTC	CAWSTPDF
TRBD1	TRBV19	-	19	TRBJ1-1	TGTGCCAGTACCGATTCAATTCTCCTGGGGACAGGGGGGTACACTGAAGCTTTCTTT	CASTDSILLGTGGYTEAFF
TRBD1	TRBV19	-	15	TRBJ2-6	TGTGCCAGTCATCACGGACAGGGTTTGTTCAACGTCCTGACTTTC	CASHHGQGLFNVLTF
TRBD2	TRBV7-2	-	16	TRBJ2-3	TGTGCCAGCAGCCCACGACTAGCGATCAGCACAGATACGCAGTATTTT	CASSPRLAISTDTQYF
-	TRBV30	-	12	TRBJ1-5	TGTGCCTGGAGTGACCGAGGCCAACCCCAGCATTTT	CAWSDRGQPQHF
-	TRBV5-6	-	16	TRBJ2-2	TGTGCCAGCAGCTGGGCGGGACTTTTAAACACCGGGGAGCTGTTTTTT	CASSWAGLLNTGELFF
TRBD1	TRBV2	-	15	TRBJ1-6	TGTGCCAGCAGTGATGGGTCGGCGGACAGGCAGCCCCTCCACTTT	CASSDGSADRQPLHF
TRBD1	TRBV28	-	17	TRBJ1-2	TGTGCCAGCAGTTTGGGGGCGACAGGGAAAGCGAACTATGGCTACACCTTC	CASSLGATGKANYGYTF
-	TRBV30	-	17	TRBJ1-2	TGTGCCTGGAGTGTACCATGGAGTATTGTTCTCCATTATGGCTACACCTTC	CAWSVPWSIVLHYGYTF
-	TRBV30	few	13	TRBJ1-5	TGTGCCTGGAGTCCCCAAACAAATCAGCCCCAGCATTTT	CAWSPQTNQPQHF
TRBD2	TRBV19	-	15	TRBJ2-1	TGTGCCAGTAGTAAAGGGCTAGCGGGAGACAATGAGCAGTTCTTC	CASSKGLAGDNEQFF
-	TRBV4-3	-	15	TRBJ2-7	TGCGCCAGCAGCCAAGACCTCGGGACATCGTACGAGCAGTACTTC	CASSQDLGTSYEQYF
-	TRBV7-3	-	13	TRBJ1-2	TGTGCCAGCAGCTACAAACAGGGTAATGGCTACACCTTC	CASSYKQGNGYTF
TRBD1	TRBV28	-	17	TRBJ1-1	TGTGCCAGCAGTAAAAGTACAGGGGTAGGTTTGTACACTGAAGCTTTCTTT	CASSKSTGVGLYTEAFF
-	TRBV27	-	15	TRBJ1-5	TGTGCCAGCAGTTCCGAGGGTCGTAGCAATCAGCCCCAGCATTTT	CASSSEGRSNQPQHF
-	TRBV11-3	-	14	TRBJ1-1	TGTGCCAGCAGCTTAGACAGGCTGAACACTGAAGCTTTCTTT	CASSLDRLNTEAFF
-	TRBV27	-	13	TRBJ2-1	TGTGCCAGCAGCGCCGGACTGGACGATGAGCAGTTCTTC	CASSAGLDDEQFF
TRBD1	TRBV5-4	-	14	TRBJ1-2	TGTGCCAGCAGCCGGGACAGTCGCAACTATGGCTACACCTTC	CASSRDSRNYGYTF
-	TRBV5-8	-	15	TRBJ1-6	TGTGCCAGCAGCCCTAGGGGAGGGTGGAATTCACCCCTCCACTTT	CASSPRGGWNSPLHF
-	TRBV6-5	-	15	TRBJ1-6	TGTGCCAGCAGTTACGAACGAACGGATAATTCACCCCTCCACTTT	CASSYERTDNSPLHF
-	TRBV28	-	12	TRBJ2-7	TGTGCCAGCAGGACTCTCTCCTACGAGCAGTACTTC	CASRTLSYEQYF
-	TRBV24-1	-	13	TRBJ1-4	TGTGCCACCAGTGATGTGGGGGGTGAAAAACTGTTTTTT	CATSDVGGEKLFF
TRBD1	TRBV19	few	16	TRBJ1-4	TGTGCCAGTACTTACGGAACCGGGACAGGGAGGGTAAAACTGTTTTTT	CASTYGTGTGRVKLFF
-	TRBV4-1	-	15	TRBJ1-4	TGCGCCAGCAGCCACGACGACATGGCCCATGAAAAACTGTTTTTT	CASSHDDMAHEKLFF
TRBD2	TRBV27	-	15	TRBJ2-3	TGTGCCAGCAGTCCCGGGACTAGCGGGGCAGATACGCAGTATTTT	CASSPGTSGADTQYF
TRBD1	TRBV28	-	16	TRBJ1-4	TGTGCCAGCAGTGTACAGGGGACCGCAACTAATGAAAAACTGTTTTTT	CASSVQGTATNEKLFF
TRBD1	TRBV6-5	-	10	TRBJ2-7	TGTGCCACGAGGGACAGGGAGGAGTACTTC	CATRDREEYF
TRBD1	TRBV10-3	-	18	TRBJ2-3	TGTGCCATCAGTGAGTCGGGCGCTCCCCACGGACAGGGAGATACGCAGTATTTT	CAISESGAPHGQGDTQYF
-	TRBV9	-	14	TRBJ2-7	TGTGCCAGCAGCGTAGTGGGGGCAGGCTACGAGCAGTACTTC	CASSVVGAGYEQYF
-	TRBV29-1	-	10	TRBJ2-5	TGCAGCGGGACATTTGGGACCCAGTACTTC	CSGTFGTQYF
TRBD2	TRBV7-3	few	19	TRBJ2-2	TGTGCCAGCAGCTTAACAAGACTAGCGGGAGGGCCCGGCACCGGGGAGCTGTTTTTT	CASSLTRLAGGPGTGELFF
-	TRBV6-5	-	15	TRBJ1-1	TGTGCCAGCAGCGCCCGGGACATCATGAACACTGAAGCTTTCTTT	CASSARDIMNTEAFF
-	TRBV2	few	14	TRBJ1-5	TGTGCCAGCAGGCCCCGGGGGGGAAATCAGCCCCAGCATTTT	CASRPRGGNQPQHF
TRBD1	TRBV29-1	-	14	TRBJ1-2	TGCAGCACCCAAACAGGGGGCCATTTCTATGGCTACACCTTC	CSTQTGGHFYGYTF
-	TRBV27	-	13	TRBJ2-7	TGTGCCAGCCGAAGACAAGGGGTGGACGAGCAGTACTTC	CASRRQGVDEQYF
-	TRBV5-1	-	17	TRBJ2-2	TGCGCCAGCAGCTTCCAGGTGGAAGGCTGGTCCACCGGGGAGCTGTTTTTT	CASSFQVEGWSTGELFF
-	TRBV5-4	-	11	TRBJ2-1	TGTGCCGAGGGAGCCTTTCCGGAGCAGTTCTTC	CAEGAFPEQFF
-	TRBV5-1	-	17	TRBJ1-1	TGCGCCAGCAGCTCATCCCCTCGGGGAACCCGCAGCACTGAAGCTTTCTTT	CASSSSPRGTRSTEAFF
TRBD1	TRBV11-3	-	14	TRBJ1-2	TGTGCCAGCAGCTTATGTAACAGGGGTGGGGGCTACACCTTC	CASSLCNRGGGYTF
TRBD1	TRBV9	-	15	TRBJ1-2	TGTGCCAGCAGCCCCCTCGGGACAGGGTCTTACGGCTACACCTTC	CASSPLGTGSYGYTF